The rows below give T cell receptor beta chains drawn from one sample of a study of T cell repertoires in cytomegalovirus infection. MiXCR, run by TCRdb on the reads, gives a single entry per CDR3 protein. The sample comprises more than 85,000 distinct CDR3 sequences, about 15% of which are singletons, and roughly 8% rests with the top ten. The specimen sequenced was PBMCs. The receptors shown here come from a human donor in good health (CMV status not recorded). Some clones in this sample may be carry-over from other donors' samples. Each CDR3 is given with its conserved first and last residue. A D gene is named only where the DNA matches it firmly. For some rows the clone size is stated as once, few or many, or as a class when expanded; others skip it.

J gene	clone size	D gene	V gene	CDR3 protein	CDR3 DNA
TRBJ1-3	many	TRBD1	TRBV12-3/TRBV12-4	CASRRGQGNLPGSGNTIYF	TGTGCCAGCCGCCGAGGACAGGGGAACCTCCCTGGGTCTGGAAACACCATATATTTT
TRBJ1-1	.	.	TRBV28	CASGRPEAFF	TGTGCCAGCGGGAGGCCTGAAGCTTTCTTT
TRBJ2-3	.	.	TRBV5-1	CASSSRTGTDTQYF	TGCGCCAGCAGCTCAAGGACAGGCACAGATACGCAGTATTTT
TRBJ1-1	many	.	TRBV7-8	CASSPLQNTEAFF	TGTGCCAGCAGCCCCCTCCAGAACACTGAAGCTTTCTTT
TRBJ2-3	many	.	TRBV7-8	CASSLAGGAVDTQYF	TGTGCCAGCAGCTTAGCAGGGGGGGCTGTAGATACGCAGTATTTT
TRBJ1-2	medium-sized	.	TRBV7-2	CASSLAKGFSYGYTF	TGTGCCAGCAGCTTAGCTAAGGGGTTTAGCTATGGCTACACCTTC
TRBJ2-1	.	TRBD2	TRBV4-1	CASSQDSGARNEQFF	TGCGCCAGCAGCCAAGATAGCGGGGCGAGGAATGAGCAGTTCTTC
TRBJ1-1	.	.	TRBV7-6	CASTRWAGTEAFF	TGTGCCAGCACCAGGTGGGCTGGAACTGAAGCTTTCTTT
TRBJ2-2	many	TRBD2	TRBV7-2	CASRGTSGLGTGELFF	TGTGCCAGCAGGGGGACTAGCGGTTTAGGCACCGGGGAGCTGTTTTTT
TRBJ1-6	many	.	TRBV12-3/TRBV12-4	CASSSWDEGSPLHF	TGTGCCAGCAGTTCCTGGGATGAGGGGTCACCCCTCCACTTT